This T cell receptor (beta chain) was identified in a study of T cell changes during pregnancy in multiple sclerosis. Clones were read by immunoSEQ multiplex PCR, and TCRdb kept only the in-frame ones, dropping some. The sample lists fewer than 65,000 clones, roughly 90% seen once, with just over 0.85% in the top ten. Germline V gives CDR1 MNHNY, CDR2 SVGAGI (reference sequence). V shed 7 bases and J 4 bases; nucleotides not matched to a gene: 12. This CDR3 is 15 amino acids long. V and J are TRBV6-6 and TRBJ1-2; TRBD1 agrees at 7 bases. The sequence was obtained from a female donor with multiple sclerosis, enrolled in a pregnancy study. Sequencing used peripheral blood, obtained before pregnancy. The CDR3 sequence: CASIRDSLSGYGYTF. CDR3 DNA: TGTGCCAGCATCCGGGACAGCCTTTCGGGCTATGGCTACACCTTC.